This TCR beta chain was captured by sequencing in a study of OX40 agonist ivuxolimab in advanced cancers. Across the study: Ivuxolimab, which is an agonistic anti-OX40 (CD134) antibody, was administered to the patients.

Study-wide points: There were, on average, more expanded clones in CD8+ T cells than in CD4+.

Sequencing used immunoSEQ multiplex PCR; TCRdb keeps in-frame clones, though not all of them. The sample includes 55,000 to 75,000 clones, nearly 95% of them seen just once. As for this clone: Antigen specificity is unknown.

This clonotype was obtained from an adult with an advanced solid tumor such as melanoma, head and neck, liver or kidney cancer. The material was CD4+ or CD8+ T cells sorted from blood, obtained in a trial of the OX40 agonist ivuxolimab.

DNA for the CDR3: TGTGCCAGCAGCAAGAAAGACATTCCCTCCTACGAGCAGTACTTC. This encodes CASSKKDIPSYEQYF. The chain employs TRBV21-1 and TRBJ2-7; TRBD1, the table's D call, was not compared with the DNA. TRBV21-1 is a pseudogene segment. This CDR3 comprises 15 residues.